The entry that follows covers one T cell receptor beta chain sequence. The antigen it recognizes is unknown. Nothing much larger sits one base from this clone, and base qualities are not available. Each collaborating institution followed its own protocols to collect whole blood in K2EDTA tubes. For TCRbeta analysis, collaborators shipped samples as frozen whole blood, isolated PBMCs, or DNA extracted from either of those sample types. V trim: 4 bases; J trim: 2 bases; unmatched bases: 4. The CDR3 measures 16 amino acids from cysteine to phenylalanine. Just CDR3 DNA is preserved here, 48 bases in frame from base 1. Based on the germline V gene, the CDR1 and CDR2 sequences are SGHRS and YFSETQ. TCRbeta CDR3 regions were amplified from genomic DNA using the immunoSEQ Assay, a bias-controlled multiplex PCR. In the source study's methods: The number of nucleated cells in each sample was estimated from the amplification of reference gene primers within the assay. To quantify the absolute abundance of each unique TCRbeta CDR3 rearrangement, sequence reads were collapsed and filtered. Productive Simpson clonality was computed per sample as the square root of Simpson's diversity index over productive rearrangements. TCRdb's version of the immuneACCESS table is confined to in-frame rearrangements and falls short of the full clone set. An unresolved V gene accounts for under half of the shortfall where checked; the remainder is of unknown origin. The V and J calls and clone size were taken over from that table, and D and trimming were inferred from the DNA. The sample contains 99,000 or so clones, about 87% of them found a single time. The biggest ten clones account for 15% of the sample.

These data belong to a study of blood T cell repertoires in COVID-19 (dated by TCRdb to the early 2020s). About the investigation overall: Collaborator samples came from the United States, Italy and Spain and covered acute and convalescent phases of COVID-19. The material from the prospective study consisted of cDNA or gDNA derived from T cells, B-cell-depleted T cells, or PBMCs. Subjects who had been exposed to COVID-19, were actively infected with it, or had recovered from it provided the deeply sampled blood TCRbeta repertoires that made up the dataset. A freely available public database, intended as a resource for researchers studying the immune response to SARS-CoV-2, is where the repertoires were released. Samples came from the ongoing ImmuneRACE study (first 160 participants) plus 1,254 subjects from 6 global collaborators. A de-identified subject ID, COVID-19 status, age in years and sex were almost always included in the sample metadata. Where available, HLA class I and class II types were taken from metadata supplied by the sample provider and were not determined by assay-based typing.

Broad study findings and their caveats: The quantity of clinical and demographic metadata differed by source and by participant and was supplied without curation.

Sequenced: peripheral blood. The sequence is built from TRBV5-1 and TRBJ2-5; TRBD2 fits 14 bases in the junction. The receptor's source is a man aged 50-59 years with acute or convalescent COVID-19. DNA sequence: TGCGCCAGCAGCCCGGGACTAGCGGGAGTACAAGAGACCCAGTACTTC. Translated, this gives CASSPGLAGVQETQYF.